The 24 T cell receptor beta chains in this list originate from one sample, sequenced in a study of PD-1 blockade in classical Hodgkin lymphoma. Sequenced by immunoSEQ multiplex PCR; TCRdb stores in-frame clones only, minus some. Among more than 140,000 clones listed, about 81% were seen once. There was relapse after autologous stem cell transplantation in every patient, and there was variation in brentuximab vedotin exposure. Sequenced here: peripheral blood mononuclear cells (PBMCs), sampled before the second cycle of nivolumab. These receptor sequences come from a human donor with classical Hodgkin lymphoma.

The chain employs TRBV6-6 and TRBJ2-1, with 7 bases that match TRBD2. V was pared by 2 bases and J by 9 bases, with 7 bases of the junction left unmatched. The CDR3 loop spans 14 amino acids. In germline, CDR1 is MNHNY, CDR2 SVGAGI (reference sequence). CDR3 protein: CASSYGGRASEQFF. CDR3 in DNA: TGTGCCAGCAGTTACGGTGGGAGGGCCTCTGAGCAGTTCTTC.

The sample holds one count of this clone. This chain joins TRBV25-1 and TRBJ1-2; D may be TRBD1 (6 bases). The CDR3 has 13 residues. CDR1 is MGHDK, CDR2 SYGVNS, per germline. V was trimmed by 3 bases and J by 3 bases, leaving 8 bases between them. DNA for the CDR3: TGTGCCAGCAGTGAGGGACAACACTATGGCTACACCTTC. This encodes CASSEGQHYGYTF.

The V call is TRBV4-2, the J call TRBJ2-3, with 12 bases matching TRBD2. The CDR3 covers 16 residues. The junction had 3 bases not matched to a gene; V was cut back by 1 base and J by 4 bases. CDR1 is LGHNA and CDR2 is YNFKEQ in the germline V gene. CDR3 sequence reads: CASSQGASGGADTQYF. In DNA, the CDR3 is TGTGCCAGCAGCCAAGGCGCTAGCGGGGGGGCAGATACGCAGTATTTT.

The CDR3: CASSLTDQETQYF. The CDR3 nucleotides are TGTGCCAGCAGCTTAACAGACCAAGAGACCCAGTACTTC. The chain joins TRBV11-1 to TRBJ2-5; D not certain. CDR3 size: 13 residues. V was shortened by 2 bases and J by 0 bases, with 4 bases between the two germline ends. Germline CDR1 reads SGHAT; CDR2 reads FQDESV (reference sequence).

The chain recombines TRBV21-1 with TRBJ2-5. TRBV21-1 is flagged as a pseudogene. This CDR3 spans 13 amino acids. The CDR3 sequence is CASRGAGTETQYF. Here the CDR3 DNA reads TGTGCCAGCAGAGGCGCCGGGACGGAGACCCAGTACTTC.

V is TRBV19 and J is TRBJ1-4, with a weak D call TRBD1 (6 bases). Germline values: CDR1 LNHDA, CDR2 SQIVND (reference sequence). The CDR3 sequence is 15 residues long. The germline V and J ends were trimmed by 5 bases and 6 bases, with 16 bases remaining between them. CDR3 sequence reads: CASSLLDREDEKLFF. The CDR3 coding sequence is TGTGCCAGTAGTCTTCTGGACAGAGAAGATGAAAAACTGTTTTTT.

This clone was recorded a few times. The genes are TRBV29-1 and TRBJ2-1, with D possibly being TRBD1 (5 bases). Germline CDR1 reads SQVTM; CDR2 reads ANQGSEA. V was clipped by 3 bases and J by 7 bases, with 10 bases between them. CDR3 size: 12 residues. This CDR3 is CSVDRGRNEQFF. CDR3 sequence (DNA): TGCAGCGTTGATAGGGGAAGGAATGAGCAGTTCTTC.

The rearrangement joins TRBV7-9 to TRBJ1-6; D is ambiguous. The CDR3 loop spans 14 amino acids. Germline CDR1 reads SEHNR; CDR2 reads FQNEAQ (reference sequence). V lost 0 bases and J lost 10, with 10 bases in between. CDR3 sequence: CASSLAVILSPLHF. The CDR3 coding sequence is TGTGCCAGCAGCTTAGCGGTGATTCTATCACCCCTCCACTTT.

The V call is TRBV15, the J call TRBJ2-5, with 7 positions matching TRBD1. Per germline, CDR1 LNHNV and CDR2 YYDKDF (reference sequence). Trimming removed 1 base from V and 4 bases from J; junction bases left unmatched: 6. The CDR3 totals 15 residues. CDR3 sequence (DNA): TGTGCCACCAGCAGAGGGGGGACAGATTTAGAGACCCAGTACTTC. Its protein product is CATSRGGTDLETQYF.

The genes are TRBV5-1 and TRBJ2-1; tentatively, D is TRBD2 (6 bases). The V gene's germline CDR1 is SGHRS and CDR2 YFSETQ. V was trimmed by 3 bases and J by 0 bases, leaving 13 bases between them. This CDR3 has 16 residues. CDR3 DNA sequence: TGCGCCAGCAGCTATTCCGGGGGAAGCTCCTACAATGAGCAGTTCTTC. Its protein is CASSYSGGSSYNEQFF. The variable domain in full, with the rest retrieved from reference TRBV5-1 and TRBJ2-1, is KAGVTQTPRYLIKTRGQQVTLSCSPISGHRSVSWYQQTPGQGLQFLFEYFSETQRNKGNFPGRFSGRQFSNSRSEMNVSTLELGDSALYLCASSYSGGSSYNEQFFGPGTRLTVL.

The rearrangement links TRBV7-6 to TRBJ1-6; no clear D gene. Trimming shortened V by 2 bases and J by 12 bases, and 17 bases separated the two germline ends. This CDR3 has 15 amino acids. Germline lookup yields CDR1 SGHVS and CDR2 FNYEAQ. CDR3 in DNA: TGTGCCAGCAGCTTAAATACTCCCCGTACGGGACCCCTCCACTTT. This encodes CASSLNTPRTGPLHF.

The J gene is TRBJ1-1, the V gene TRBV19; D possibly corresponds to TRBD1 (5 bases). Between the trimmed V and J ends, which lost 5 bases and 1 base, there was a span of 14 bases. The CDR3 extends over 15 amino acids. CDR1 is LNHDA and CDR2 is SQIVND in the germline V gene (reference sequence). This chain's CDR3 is CASSGPTVPNTEAFF. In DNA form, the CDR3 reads TGTGCCAGTAGTGGGCCGACAGTTCCGAACACTGAAGCTTTCTTT.

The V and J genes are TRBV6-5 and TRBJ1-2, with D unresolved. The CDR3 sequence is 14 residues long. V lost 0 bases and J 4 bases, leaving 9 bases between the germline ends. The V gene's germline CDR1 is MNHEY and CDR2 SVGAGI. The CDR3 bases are TGTGCCAGCAGTTACTCGCACGGCACCTATGGCTACACCTTC. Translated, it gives CASSYSHGTYGYTF.

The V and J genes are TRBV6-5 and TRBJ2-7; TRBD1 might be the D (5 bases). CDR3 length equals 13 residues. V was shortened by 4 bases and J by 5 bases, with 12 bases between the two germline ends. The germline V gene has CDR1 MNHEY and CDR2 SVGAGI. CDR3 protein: CASSFRQINEQYF. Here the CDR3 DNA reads TGTGCCAGCAGTTTCCGACAGATCAACGAGCAGTACTTC.

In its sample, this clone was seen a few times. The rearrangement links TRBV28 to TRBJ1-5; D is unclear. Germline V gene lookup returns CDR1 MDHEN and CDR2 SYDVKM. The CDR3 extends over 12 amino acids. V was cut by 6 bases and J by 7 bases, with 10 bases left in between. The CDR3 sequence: CASSLYGQPQHF. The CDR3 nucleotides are TGTGCCAGCAGCCTCTATGGACAGCCCCAGCATTTT.

This chain's CDR3 is CASSPRDRHEKLFF. CDR3 bases: TGTGCCAGCAGCCCCCGGGACAGGCACGAAAAACTGTTTTTT. The J gene is TRBJ1-4, the V gene TRBV5-8; 8 nucleotides align to TRBD1. Trimming cost V 4 bases and J 8 bases; bases outside gene matches: 7. This CDR3 contains 14 residues. CDR1 is SGHTS and CDR2 is YDEGEE in the germline V gene.

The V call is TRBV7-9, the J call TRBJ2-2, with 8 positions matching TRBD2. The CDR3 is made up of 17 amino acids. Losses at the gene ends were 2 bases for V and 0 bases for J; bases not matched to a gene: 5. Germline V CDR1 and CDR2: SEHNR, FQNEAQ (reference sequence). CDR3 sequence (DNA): TGTGCCAGCAGCTTAACACTAGCGGCTACGAACACCGGGGAGCTGTTTTTT. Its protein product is CASSLTLAATNTGELFF.

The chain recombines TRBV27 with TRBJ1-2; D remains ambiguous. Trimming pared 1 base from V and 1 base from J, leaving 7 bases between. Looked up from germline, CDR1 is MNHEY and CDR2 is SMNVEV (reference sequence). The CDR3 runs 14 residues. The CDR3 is CASSLLGNNYGYTF. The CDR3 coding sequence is TGTGCCAGCAGTTTATTGGGCAATAACTATGGCTACACCTTC.

The CDR3 nucleotides are TGTGCCAGCAGCCAAGATCTGGGATCTTATACCGGGGAGCTGTTTTTT. Its protein product is CASSQDLGSYTGELFF. This rearrangement joins TRBV4-2 to TRBJ2-2; D is unclear. This CDR3 spans 16 amino acids. V was cut by 0 bases and J by 5 bases, with 13 bases left in between. Germline values: CDR1 LGHNA, CDR2 YNFKEQ.

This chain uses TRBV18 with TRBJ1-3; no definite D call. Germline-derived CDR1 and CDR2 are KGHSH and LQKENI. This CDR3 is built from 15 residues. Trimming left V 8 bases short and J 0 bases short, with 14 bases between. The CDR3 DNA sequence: TGTGCCAGCACTCTACAGCCTCACTCTGGAAACACCATATATTTT. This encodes CASTLQPHSGNTIYF.

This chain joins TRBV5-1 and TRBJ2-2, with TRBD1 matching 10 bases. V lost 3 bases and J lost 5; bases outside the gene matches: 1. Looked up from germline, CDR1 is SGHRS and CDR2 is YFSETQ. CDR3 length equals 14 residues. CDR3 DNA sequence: TGCGCCAGCAGCTGGGGACAGGGGACCGGGGAGCTGTTTTTT. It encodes CASSWGQGTGELFF.

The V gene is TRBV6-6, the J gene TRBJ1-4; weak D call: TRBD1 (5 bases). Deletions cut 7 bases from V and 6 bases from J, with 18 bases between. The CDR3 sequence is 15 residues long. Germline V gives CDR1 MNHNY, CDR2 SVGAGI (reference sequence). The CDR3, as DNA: TGTGCCAGCACCGACTCAGGGACTGGGGATGAAAAACTGTTTTTT. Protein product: CASTDSGTGDEKLFF.

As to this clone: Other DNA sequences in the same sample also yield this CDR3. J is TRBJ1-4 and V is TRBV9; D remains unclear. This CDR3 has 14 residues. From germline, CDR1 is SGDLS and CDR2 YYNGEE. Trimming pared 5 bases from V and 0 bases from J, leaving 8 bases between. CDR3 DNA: TGTGCCAGCAGTTACGACGCAACTAATGAAAAACTGTTTTTT. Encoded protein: CASSYDATNEKLFF. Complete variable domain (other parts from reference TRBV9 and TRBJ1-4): DSGVTQTPKHLITATGQRVTLRCSPRSGDLSVYWYQQSLDQGLQFLIQYYNGEERAKGNILERFSAQQFPDLHSELNLSSLELGDSALYFCASSYDATNEKLFFGSGTQLSVL.

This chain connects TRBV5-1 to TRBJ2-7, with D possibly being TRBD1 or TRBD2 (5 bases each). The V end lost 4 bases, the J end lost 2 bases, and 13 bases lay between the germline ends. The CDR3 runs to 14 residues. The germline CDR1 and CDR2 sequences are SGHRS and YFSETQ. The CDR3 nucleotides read TGCGCCAGCAGCCGACGGGACGGCCCCTACGAGCAGTACTTC. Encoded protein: CASSRRDGPYEQYF.